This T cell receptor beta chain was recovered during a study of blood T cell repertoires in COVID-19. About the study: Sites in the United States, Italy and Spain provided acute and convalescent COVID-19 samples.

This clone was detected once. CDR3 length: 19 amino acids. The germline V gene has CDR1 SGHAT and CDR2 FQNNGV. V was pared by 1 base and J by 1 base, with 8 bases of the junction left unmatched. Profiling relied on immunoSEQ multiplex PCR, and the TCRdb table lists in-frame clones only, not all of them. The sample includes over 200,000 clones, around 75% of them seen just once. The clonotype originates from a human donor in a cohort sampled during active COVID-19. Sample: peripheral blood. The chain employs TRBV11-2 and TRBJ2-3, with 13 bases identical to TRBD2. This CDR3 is CASSLAETSGRQGTDTQYF. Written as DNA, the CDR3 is TGTGCCAGCAGCTTAGCCGAGACTAGCGGGAGGCAGGGCACAGATACGCAGTATTTT.